These 25 T cell receptor beta chains originate from one sample sequenced in a study of shared clonotypes between healthy human individuals. TCRdb keeps only in-frame clones here, not all; method: immunoSEQ multiplex PCR. The repertoire holds some 2.4 million clones, under 95% seen once, with about 0.39% in the top ten. Sequenced: naive CD4+ T cells from PBMCs. Noted subset: CD45RA+ positively selected. Every receptor here comes from a man between 18 and 29 years old in good health. Some clones in this sample may be carry-over from other donors' samples.

The count of this clone is one. The V and J genes are TRBV19 and TRBJ1-2; the D is unclear. Germline values: CDR1 LNHDA, CDR2 SQIVND (reference sequence). The CDR3 length is 16 residues. V dropped 1 base and J dropped 4 bases, with 16 bases sitting between them. CDR3: CASSIVSTATSYGYTF. The CDR3 nucleotides read TGTGCCAGTAGTATAGTTAGTACGGCTACCTCCTATGGCTACACCTTC.

This chain joins TRBV9 and TRBJ2-6, with unresolved D. The V end was cut by 2 bases, the J end by 1 base, with 10 bases between. The V gene's germline CDR1 is SGDLS and CDR2 YYNGEE. CDR3 size: 16 residues. The CDR3 DNA sequence: TGTGCCAGCAGCGTTGCCCCGGGTTCTGGGGCCAACGTCCTGACTTTC. Its protein product is CASSVAPGSGANVLTF.

Turning to this clone: This same CDR3 is encoded by further DNA sequences in the sample. The rearrangement joins TRBV18 to TRBJ2-5; D not certain. The V gene lost 1 base and the J gene lost 3 bases, with 3 bases spanning the gap. The CDR3 length is 12 residues. In germline, CDR1 is KGHSH, CDR2 LQKENI. CDR3 in amino acids: CASSPLEETQYF. For the CDR3, the DNA is TGTGCCAGCTCACCACTCGAAGAGACCCAGTACTTC.

V is TRBV30 and J is TRBJ2-7; perhaps TRBD2 as D (5 bases). Germline V gene data show CDR1 as GTSNPN and CDR2 as SVGIG (reference sequence). This CDR3 contains 13 residues. V was pared by 2 bases and J by 3 bases, with 11 bases between. In DNA form, the CDR3 reads TGTGCCTGGAGTCAGGAGGACGTCTACGAGCAGTACTTC. As protein: CAWSQEDVYEQYF.

This chain joins TRBV6-4 and TRBJ1-1, with TRBD1 as a possible D gene (5 bases). V was pared by 11 bases and J by 0 bases, with 13 bases between. The CDR3 extends over 13 amino acids. Germline V gives CDR1 MRHNA, CDR2 SNTAGT. CDR3 nucleotide sequence: TGTGCCTCAAGGGGCAGCCTGAACACTGAAGCTTTCTTT. Translating gives CASRGSLNTEAFF.

This sequence joins TRBV2 and TRBJ2-7; D might be TRBD1 (6 bases). Germline V gene data show CDR1 as SNHLY and CDR2 as FYNNEI. V lost 5 bases to trimming and J lost 5 bases, with 13 bases between them. The CDR3 consists of 13 residues. The CDR3 nucleotides read TGTGCCAGCAGTTCGGACAGAGTCAACGAGCAGTACTTC. Amino acid sequence: CASSSDRVNEQYF.

A remark on this clone: No DNA is shown, since the ends of the CDR3 on it are uncertain; the CDR3 is the one TCRdb lists. The rearrangement joins TRBV28 to TRBJ2-1; the D segment call TRBD2 is taken from the table without a DNA check. Germline V gives CDR1 MDHEN, CDR2 SYDVKM. The CDR3 is 14 amino acids in total, end residues counted. CDR3 sequence: CASSFWRGHNEQFF.

A note on this clone: At the DNA level, this CDR3 is encoded by other sequences in the same sample as well. This chain links TRBV2 with TRBJ1-5; D gene uncertain. This CDR3 contains 13 residues. CDR1 SNHLY and CDR2 FYNNEI come from the germline V gene. Trimming shortened V by 3 bases and J by 4 bases, and 7 bases separated the two germline ends. The CDR3 nucleotides are TGTGCCAGCAGTGAGGAAGGGAATCAGCCCCAGCATTTT. This sequence encodes CASSEEGNQPQHF.

The chain has TRBV14 and TRBJ2-1; weak D call: TRBD1 (6 bases). The CDR3 covers 16 residues. The V end lost 5 bases, the J end lost 3 bases, and 17 bases lay between the germline ends. Germline V gene lookup returns CDR1 SGHDN and CDR2 FVKESK. The CDR3 DNA reads TGTGCCAGCAGCTCCGGGACACTACTCCTCTACAATGAGCAGTTCTTC. The encoded protein is CASSSGTLLLYNEQFF.

A single count supports this clone. The J gene is TRBJ1-2, the V gene TRBV4-1; 9 bases fit TRBD1. Trimming removed 6 bases from V and 2 bases from J; junction bases left unmatched: 1. The germline CDR1 and CDR2 sequences are MGHRA and YSYEKL. This CDR3 has 13 amino acids. CDR3 sequence (DNA): TGCGCCAGCAGGGGGACAGGGAACTATGGCTACACCTTC. Translation gives CASRGTGNYGYTF.

The rearrangement links TRBV28 to TRBJ2-5; 7 nucleotides agree with TRBD1. The CDR3 length is 14 residues. The V gene's germline CDR1 is MDHEN and CDR2 SYDVKM. Trimming removed 4 bases from V and 2 bases from J; junction bases left unmatched: 4. CDR3 coding DNA: TGTGCCAGCAGTTCAGGGACAGCACAAGAGACCCAGTACTTC. It encodes CASSSGTAQETQYF.

As to this clone: This specimen includes other DNA sequences encoding the same CDR3. The chain uses TRBV7-3 and TRBJ2-1; D is uncertain. The CDR3 extends over 14 amino acids. Trimming removed 5 bases at V and 0 bases at J, with 8 bases between. Germline V gene data show CDR1 as SGHTA and CDR2 as FQGTGA. The CDR3 region has the DNA TGTGCCAGCAGCCCGGAAGGCTCCTACAATGAGCAGTTCTTC. Translated, it gives CASSPEGSYNEQFF.

The rearrangement joins TRBV21-1 to TRBJ2-7; TRBD1, the table's D call, lacks a check against the DNA. TRBV21-1 is deemed a pseudogene. This CDR3 region has 13 residues. For the CDR3, the DNA is TGTGCCAGCAGGGGGGCTAGCCTCTACGAGCAGTACTTC. Translated: CASRGASLYEQYF.

As concerns this clone: The DNA is left out, because the CDR3 cannot be placed on it with certainty; the CDR3 is given as TCRdb lists it. The rearrangement links TRBV27 to TRBJ1-2; TRBD1, the table's D call, was not compared with the DNA. Germline CDR1 is MNHEY and CDR2 is SMNVEV (reference sequence). Counting both end residues, the CDR3 totals 14 amino acids. The CDR3 region is CASSILGGTEGYTF.

V is TRBV9 and J is TRBJ1-5; D possibly corresponds to TRBD1 (5 bases). Germline V gene lookup returns CDR1 SGDLS and CDR2 YYNGEE. The CDR3 loop spans 15 amino acids. Trimming took 6 bases from V and 0 from J, leaving 13 bases between them. The CDR3 is CASNLRGDSNQPQHF. CDR3 bases: TGTGCCAGCAATCTCCGGGGGGATAGCAATCAGCCCCAGCATTTT.

This rearrangement joins TRBV7-3 to TRBJ2-1; 10 nucleotides match TRBD1. Germline V lookup: CDR1 SGHTA, CDR2 FQGTGA. The V gene end was trimmed by 3 bases and the J gene end by 6 bases; junction bases not matched to a gene: 8. The CDR3 contains 16 residues. In DNA form, the CDR3 reads TGTGCCAGCAGCTTTACTGGGACAGGGGCGGGCAATGAGCAGTTCTTC. Translated, it gives CASSFTGTGAGNEQFF.

This clone was seen only once. The V gene is TRBV28, the J gene TRBJ1-5; no firm D call. The CDR3 contains 18 residues. The germline V gene encodes CDR1 MDHEN and CDR2 SYDVKM. The V and J ends lost 2 bases and 1 base respectively, with 18 bases between them. CDR3 region: CASSLGVSLGFSNQPQHF. CDR3 coding DNA: TGTGCCAGCAGTTTAGGGGTATCGTTAGGGTTCAGCAATCAGCCCCAGCATTTT.

The chain carries TRBV7-2 and TRBJ2-3; 9 bases align to TRBD1. Looked up from germline, CDR1 is SGHTA and CDR2 is FQGNSA. The CDR3 has 17 residues. The trim removed 2 bases at V and 8 bases at J, leaving 14 bases unmatched. CDR3 nucleotide sequence: TGTGCCAGCAGCTTAATATCCTTCGGACAGGGGAGAGGTACGCAGTATTTT. This encodes CASSLISFGQGRGTQYF.

With respect to this clone: Other DNA sequences in the sample encode the same CDR3. CDR3 in amino acids: CASSYGVNTEAFF. CDR3 coding DNA: TGTGCCAGCAGCTACGGGGTGAACACTGAAGCTTTCTTT. V usage is TRBV28 and J usage is TRBJ1-1; no clear D. Germline CDR1 and CDR2: MDHEN and SYDVKM. There are 13 residues in the CDR3. The V gene lost 6 bases and the J gene lost 0 bases, with 8 bases spanning the gap.

The chain uses TRBV27 and TRBJ2-2, with D perhaps given as TRBD1 or TRBD2 (5 bases each). The CDR3 spans 15 residues. The ends were cut back, 5 bases at V and 6 bases at J, with 16 bases in the middle. CDR1 and CDR2 from the germline V gene are MNHEY and SMNVEV (reference sequence). DNA for the CDR3: TGTGCCAGCAGTATACGGGGCGTGGGGGCCGGGGAGCTGTTTTTT. Protein sequence: CASSIRGVGAGELFF.

About this clone itself: Other DNA sequences in this specimen translate into the identical CDR3. The chain couples TRBV7-3 to TRBJ2-1; no clear D gene. Germline V gene sequence: CDR1 SGHTA, CDR2 FQGTGA. CDR3 size: 14 residues. Trimming removed 2 bases from V and 4 bases from J, with 9 bases in between. This chain's CDR3 is CASSLGGSYNEQFF. The CDR3 DNA reads as TGTGCCAGCAGCTTAGGTGGCAGTTACAATGAGCAGTTCTTC.

This clone was seen once. The J gene is TRBJ2-3, the V gene TRBV27; 9 nucleotides agree with TRBD2. Germline V gene sequence: CDR1 MNHEY, CDR2 SMNVEV (reference sequence). This CDR3 has 18 amino acids. The trim removed 4 bases at V and 4 bases at J, leaving 15 bases unmatched. The CDR3 bases are TGTGCCAGCAGTTCCCCCGGGACTAGCTCCCCTCGGGCAGATACGCAGTATTTT. This encodes CASSSPGTSSPRADTQYF.

J is TRBJ1-1 and V is TRBV10-3; 8 bases agree with TRBD1. The CDR3 is 16 amino acids. J gave up 4 bases and V 2 bases, and 9 bases lay outside the gene matches. Germline V gives CDR1 ENHRY, CDR2 SYGVKD. CDR3 in amino acids: CAISETRGRRFTEAFF. The CDR3 coding sequence is TGTGCCATCAGTGAGACCAGGGGGCGAAGGTTCACTGAAGCTTTCTTT.

The chain combines TRBV29-1 with TRBJ1-5, with D possibly matching TRBD1 (5 bases). Trimming shortened V by 1 base and J by 5 bases, and 9 bases separated the two germline ends. CDR3 size: 13 residues. The germline V gene has CDR1 SQVTM and CDR2 ANQGSEA. The CDR3 DNA reads TGCAGCGTTGAAGGGGGCAGGGATCAGCCCCAGCATTTT. Translating it yields CSVEGGRDQPQHF. The full variable domain, in which reference TRBV29-1 and TRBJ1-5 provide the parts outside the CDR3, is SAVISQKPSRDICQRGTSLTIQCQVDSQVTMMFWYRQQPGQSLTLIATANQGSEATYESGFVIDKFPISRPNLTFSTLTVSNMSPEDSSIYLCSVEGGRDQPQHFGDGTRLSIL.

In this sample, this clone turned up once. The J gene is TRBJ1-2, the V gene TRBV2, with D possibly matching TRBD1 (6 bases). In germline, CDR1 is SNHLY, CDR2 FYNNEI. The CDR3 contains 14 residues. Trimming left V 6 bases short and J 3 bases short, with 14 bases between. The CDR3 loop is CASSIQGRDYGYTF. In DNA form, the CDR3 reads TGTGCCAGCAGCATCCAGGGGAGAGACTATGGCTACACCTTC.